This record covers a single T cell receptor beta chain. The target antigen is unknown. Unique molecular identifiers were built into the TCRbeta library. TCRdb independently ran MiXCR on the PCR reads; one entry per CDR3 protein. The sample holds roughly 490,000 distinct CDR3 sequences, around 10% seen once. Germline lookup yields CDR1 SGHTA and CDR2 FQGNSA. There are 15 residues in the CDR3. Between the trimmed V and J ends, which lost 4 bases and 0 bases, there was a span of 10 bases. The data stem from a study of T-cell reconstitution after alpha-beta-depleted transplantation in children. Study outcomes and limitations: The high TCRbeta diversity at day 60 in some patients came from surviving recipient T cells and thymic progenitors. Reportedly, alpha-beta T cells present about two months post-transplant originated from several hundred expanded clones of graft origin. Newly generated T cells supplied most T-cell counts and diversity one year post-transplant.

The rearrangement links TRBV7-2 to TRBJ2-4; no clear D. The receptor comes from a female patient aged 2-15 years who had a stem cell transplant for aplastic anemia, so the T cells may come from the graft donor. Sequencing used PBMCs, mostly from graft donor cells, obtained 180 days after TCRalphabeta/CD19-depleted stem cell transplant. The CDR3, as DNA: TGTGCCAGCAGCTCGGAGTTGGGAGCCAAAAACATTCAGTACTTC. Translated, it gives CASSSELGAKNIQYF.